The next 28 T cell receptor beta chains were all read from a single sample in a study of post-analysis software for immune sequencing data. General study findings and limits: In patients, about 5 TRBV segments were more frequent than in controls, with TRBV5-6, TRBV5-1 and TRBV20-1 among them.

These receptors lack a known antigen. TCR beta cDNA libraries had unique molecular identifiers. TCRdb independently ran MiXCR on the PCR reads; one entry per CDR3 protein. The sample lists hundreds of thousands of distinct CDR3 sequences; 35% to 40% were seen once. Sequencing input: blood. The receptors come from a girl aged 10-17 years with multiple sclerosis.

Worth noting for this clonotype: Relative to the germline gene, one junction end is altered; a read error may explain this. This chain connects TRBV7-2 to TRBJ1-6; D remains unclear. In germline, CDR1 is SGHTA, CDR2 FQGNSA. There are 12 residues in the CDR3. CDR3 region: CASSLMGSPPHF. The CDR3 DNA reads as TGTGCCAGCAGCTTAATGGGTTCACCCCCCCACTTT.

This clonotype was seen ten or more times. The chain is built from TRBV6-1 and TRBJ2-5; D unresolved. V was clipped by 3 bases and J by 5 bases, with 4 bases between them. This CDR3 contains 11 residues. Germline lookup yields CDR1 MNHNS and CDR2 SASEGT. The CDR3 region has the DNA TGTGCCAGCAGTGAGTACGAGACCCAGTACTTC. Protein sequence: CASSEYETQYF.

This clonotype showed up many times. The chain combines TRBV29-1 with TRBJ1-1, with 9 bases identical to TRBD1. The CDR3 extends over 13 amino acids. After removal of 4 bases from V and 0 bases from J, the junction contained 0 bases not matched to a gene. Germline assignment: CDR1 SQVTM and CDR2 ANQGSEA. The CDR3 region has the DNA TGCAGCGTTGGGACAGGGGTGAACACTGAAGCTTTCTTT. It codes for CSVGTGVNTEAFF.

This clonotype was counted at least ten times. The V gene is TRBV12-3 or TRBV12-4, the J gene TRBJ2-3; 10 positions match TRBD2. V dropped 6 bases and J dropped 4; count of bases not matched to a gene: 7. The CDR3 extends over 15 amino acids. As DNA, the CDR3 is TGTGCCAGCAGCCCCAGCGGGGGGGCCTCAGATACGCAGTATTTT. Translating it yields CASSPSGGASDTQYF.

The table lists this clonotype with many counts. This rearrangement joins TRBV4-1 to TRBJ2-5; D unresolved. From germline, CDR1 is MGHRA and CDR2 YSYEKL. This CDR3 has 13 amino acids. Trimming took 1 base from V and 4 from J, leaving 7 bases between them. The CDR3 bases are TGCGCCAGCAGCCAAGGTCCGTTAGAGACCCAGTACTTC. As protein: CASSQGPLETQYF.

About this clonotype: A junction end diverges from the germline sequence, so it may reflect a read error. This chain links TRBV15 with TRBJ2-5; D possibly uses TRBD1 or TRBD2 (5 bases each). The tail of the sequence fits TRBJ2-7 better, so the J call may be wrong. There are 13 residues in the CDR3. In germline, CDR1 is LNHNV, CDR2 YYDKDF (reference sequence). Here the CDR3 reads CAPSRDHAYEQYF. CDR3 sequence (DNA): TGTGCCCCCAGCAGGGACCATGCCTACGAGCAGTACTTC.

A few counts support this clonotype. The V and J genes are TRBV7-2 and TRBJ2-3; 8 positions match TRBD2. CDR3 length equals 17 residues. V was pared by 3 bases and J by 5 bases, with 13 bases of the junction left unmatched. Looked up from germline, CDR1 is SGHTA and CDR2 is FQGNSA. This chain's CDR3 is CASSFTERESLIDTQYF. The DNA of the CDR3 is TGTGCCAGCAGCTTCACCGAGCGGGAGTCTCTGATAGATACGCAGTATTTT.

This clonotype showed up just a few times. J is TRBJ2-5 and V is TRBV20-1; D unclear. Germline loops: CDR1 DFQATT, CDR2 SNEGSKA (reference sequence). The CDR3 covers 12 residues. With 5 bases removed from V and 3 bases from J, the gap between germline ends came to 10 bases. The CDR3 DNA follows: TGCAGTGCTGGCGAAGGGAAAGAGACCCAGTACTTC. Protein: CSAGEGKETQYF.

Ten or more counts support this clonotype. Here the CDR3 reads CSATRGGTETQYF. The CDR3 DNA reads as TGCAGTGCCACGCGGGGGGGTACGGAGACCCAGTACTTC. The chain has TRBV20-1 and TRBJ2-5, with 9 bases lining up with TRBD2. The CDR3 totals 13 residues. Germline CDR1 is DFQATT and CDR2 is SNEGSKA (reference sequence). Unmatched junction bases numbered 7, after V lost 6 bases and J lost 5 bases.

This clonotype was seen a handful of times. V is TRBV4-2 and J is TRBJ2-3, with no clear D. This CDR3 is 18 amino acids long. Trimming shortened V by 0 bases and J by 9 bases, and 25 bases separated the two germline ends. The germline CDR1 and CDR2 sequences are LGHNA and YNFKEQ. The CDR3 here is CASSQDTGPASRRGTQYF. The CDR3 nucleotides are TGTGCCAGCAGCCAAGATACTGGCCCAGCGAGCCGGCGAGGCACGCAGTATTTT.

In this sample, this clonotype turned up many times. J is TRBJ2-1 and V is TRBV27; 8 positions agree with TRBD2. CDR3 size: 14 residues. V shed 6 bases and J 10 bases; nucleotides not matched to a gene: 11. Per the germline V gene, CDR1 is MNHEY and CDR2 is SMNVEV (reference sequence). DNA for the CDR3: TGTGCCAGCAGGGCCCTCTCCAAGCGGGGGGAGCAGTTCTTC. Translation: CASRALSKRGEQFF.

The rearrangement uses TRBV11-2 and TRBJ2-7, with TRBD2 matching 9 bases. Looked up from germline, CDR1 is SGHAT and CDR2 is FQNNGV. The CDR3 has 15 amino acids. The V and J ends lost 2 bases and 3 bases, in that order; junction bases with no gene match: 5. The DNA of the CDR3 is TGTGCCAGCAGCTTAAGCGGGGGGCCCTTCTACGAGCAGTACTTC. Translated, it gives CASSLSGGPFYEQYF.

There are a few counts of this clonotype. The CDR3, as DNA: TGCAGCTGCATGGTTCGGGCGGGGGGAACCGGGGAGCTGTTTTTT. It yields the protein CSCMVRAGGTGELFF. The chain couples TRBV20-1 to TRBJ2-2; 8 bases map to TRBD2. This CDR3 has 15 residues. The germline gives CDR1 DFQATT, CDR2 SNEGSKA (reference sequence).

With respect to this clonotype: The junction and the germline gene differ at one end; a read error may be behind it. The CDR3 DNA reads TGTGCCGGCAGCGTAGGACACTCTGGCGTCTACAATGAGCAGTTCTTC. This sequence encodes CAGSVGHSGVYNEQFF. The chain uses TRBV13 and TRBJ2-1, with a weak D call TRBD1 (5 bases). The CDR3 loop spans 16 amino acids. Germline CDR1 is PRHDT and CDR2 is FYEKMQ (reference sequence).

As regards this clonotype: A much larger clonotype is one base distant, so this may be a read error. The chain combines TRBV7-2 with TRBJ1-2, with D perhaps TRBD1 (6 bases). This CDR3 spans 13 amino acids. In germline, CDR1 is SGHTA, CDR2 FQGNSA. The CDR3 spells CASSATGNYGHTF. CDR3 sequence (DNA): TGTGCCAGCAGCGCTACAGGGAACTATGGCCACACCTTC.

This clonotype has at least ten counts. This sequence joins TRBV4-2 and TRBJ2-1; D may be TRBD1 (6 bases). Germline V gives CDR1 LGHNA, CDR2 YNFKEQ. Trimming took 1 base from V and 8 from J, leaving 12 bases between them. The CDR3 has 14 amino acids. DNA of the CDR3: TGTGCCAGCAGCCAAGGGACAGTGACGGATGAGCAGTTCTTC. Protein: CASSQGTVTDEQFF.

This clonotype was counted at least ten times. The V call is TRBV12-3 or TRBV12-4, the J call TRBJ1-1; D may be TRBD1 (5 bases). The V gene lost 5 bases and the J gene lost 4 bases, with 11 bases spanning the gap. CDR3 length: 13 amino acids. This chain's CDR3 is CASSTTGVTEAFF. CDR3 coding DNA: TGTGCCAGCAGTACGACGGGGGTCACTGAAGCTTTCTTT.

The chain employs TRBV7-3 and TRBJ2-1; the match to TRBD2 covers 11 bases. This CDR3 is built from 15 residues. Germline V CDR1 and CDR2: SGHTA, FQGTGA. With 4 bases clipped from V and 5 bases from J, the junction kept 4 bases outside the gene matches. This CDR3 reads CASSSRLAGHNEQFF. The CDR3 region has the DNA TGTGCCAGCAGCTCTAGACTAGCGGGACACAATGAGCAGTTCTTC. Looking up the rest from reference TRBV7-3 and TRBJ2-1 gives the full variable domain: GAGVSQTPSNKVTEKGKYVELRCDPISGHTALYWYRQSLGQGPEFLIYFQGTGAADDSGLPNDRFFAVRPEGSVSTLKIQRTERGDSAVYLCASSSRLAGHNEQFFGPGTRLTVL.

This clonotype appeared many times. The CDR3 sequence is CASSFKQGAEAFF. In DNA, the CDR3 is TGTGCCAGCAGCTTTAAACAGGGGGCTGAAGCTTTCTTT. The gene calls are TRBV7-2 and TRBJ1-1; 8 nucleotides match TRBD1. CDR3 size: 13 residues. Germline values: CDR1 SGHTA, CDR2 FQGNSA. The V gene end was trimmed by 3 bases and the J gene end by 6 bases; junction bases not matched to a gene: 3.

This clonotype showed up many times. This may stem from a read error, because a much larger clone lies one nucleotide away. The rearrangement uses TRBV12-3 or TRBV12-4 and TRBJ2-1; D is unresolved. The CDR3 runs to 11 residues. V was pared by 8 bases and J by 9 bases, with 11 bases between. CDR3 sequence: CASGVFGEQFF. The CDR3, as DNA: TGTGCCAGCGGAGTATTCGGTGAGCAGTTCTTC.

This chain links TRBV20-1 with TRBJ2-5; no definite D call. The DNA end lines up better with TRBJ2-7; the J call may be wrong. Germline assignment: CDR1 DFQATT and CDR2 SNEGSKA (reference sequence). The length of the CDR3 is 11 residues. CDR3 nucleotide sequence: TGCAGTGCTAGAGGGGATAACGAGCAGTACTTC. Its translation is CSARGDNEQYF.

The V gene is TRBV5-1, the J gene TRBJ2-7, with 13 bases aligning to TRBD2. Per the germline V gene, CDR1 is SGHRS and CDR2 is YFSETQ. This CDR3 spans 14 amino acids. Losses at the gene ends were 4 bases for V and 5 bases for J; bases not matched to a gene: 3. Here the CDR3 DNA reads TGCGCCAGCAGCCCGGGGACTAGCGGGAACGAGCAGTACTTC. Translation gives CASSPGTSGNEQYF.

CDR3 nucleotide sequence: TGCGCCAGCAGCGCCGACATGCTCACTGAAGCTTTCTTT. It yields the protein CASSADMLTEAFF. The chain is built from TRBV5-1 and TRBJ1-1; no reliable D call. CDR3 length: 13 residues. The V and J ends lost 4 bases and 4 bases respectively, with 11 bases between them. The germline CDR1 and CDR2 sequences are SGHRS and YFSETQ.

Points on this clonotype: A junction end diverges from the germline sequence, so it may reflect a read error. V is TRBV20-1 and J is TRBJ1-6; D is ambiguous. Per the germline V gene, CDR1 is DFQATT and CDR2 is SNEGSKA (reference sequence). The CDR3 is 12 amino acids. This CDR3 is CSASVRNSPPHF. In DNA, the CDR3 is TGCAGTGCTAGCGTACGGAATTCACCCCCCCACTTT.

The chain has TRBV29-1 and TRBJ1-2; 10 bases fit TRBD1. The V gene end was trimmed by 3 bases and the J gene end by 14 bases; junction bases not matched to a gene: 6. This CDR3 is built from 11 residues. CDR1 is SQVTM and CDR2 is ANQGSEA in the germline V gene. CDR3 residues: CSVDIMGQGTF. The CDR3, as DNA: TGCAGCGTTGATATAATGGGACAGGGGACCTTC. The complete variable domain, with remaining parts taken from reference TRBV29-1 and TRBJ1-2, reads SAVISQKPSRDICQRGTSLTIQCQVDSQVTMMFWYRQQPGQSLTLIATANQGSEATYESGFVIDKFPISRPNLTFSTLTVSNMSPEDSSIYLCSVDIMGQGTFGSGTRLTVV.

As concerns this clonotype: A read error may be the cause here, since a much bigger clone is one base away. DNA for the CDR3: TGTGCCAGCAGCTTGGCCGTAGGACCGCGGGAGACCCAGTACTTC. As protein: CASSLAVGPRETQYF. The V gene is TRBV5-5, the J gene TRBJ2-5; D gene ambiguous. V shed 0 bases and J shed 5 bases, with 14 bases lying between them. Germline CDR1 reads SGHKS; CDR2 reads YYEKEE (reference sequence). The CDR3 is made up of 15 amino acids. The entire variable domain, with the rest obtained from reference TRBV5-5 and TRBJ2-5, is as follows: DAGVTQSPTHLIKTRGQQVTLRCSPISGHKSVSWYQQVLGQGPQFIFQYYEKEERGRGNFPDRFSARQFPNYSSELNVNALLLGDSALYLCASSLAVGPRETQYFGPGTRLLVL.

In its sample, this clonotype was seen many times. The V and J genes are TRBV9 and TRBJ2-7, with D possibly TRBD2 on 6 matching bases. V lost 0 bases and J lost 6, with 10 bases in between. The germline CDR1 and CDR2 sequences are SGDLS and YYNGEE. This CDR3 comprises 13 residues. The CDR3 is CASSVGDFSEQYF. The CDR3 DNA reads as TGTGCCAGCAGCGTAGGGGACTTCTCCGAGCAGTACTTC.

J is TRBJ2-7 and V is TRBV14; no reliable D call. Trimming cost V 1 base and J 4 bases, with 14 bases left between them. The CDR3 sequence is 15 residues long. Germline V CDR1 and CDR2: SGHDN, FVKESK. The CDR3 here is CASSQGLLTDYEQYF. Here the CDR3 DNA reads TGTGCCAGCAGCCAAGGTCTACTAACCGATTACGAGCAGTACTTC. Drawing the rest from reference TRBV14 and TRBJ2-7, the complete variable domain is EAGVTQFPSHSVIEKGQTVTLRCDPISGHDNLYWYRRVMGKEIKFLLHFVKESKQDESGMPNNRFLAERTGGTYSTLKVQPAELEDSGVYFCASSQGLLTDYEQYFGPGTRLTVT.